One sample yielded the 27 T cell receptor beta chains listed below, sequenced in a study of T-cell reconstitution after alpha-beta-depleted transplantation in children. Unique molecular identifiers tagged the TCRbeta library. TCRdb called the PCR reads again in MiXCR, with one record for every CDR3 protein. The sample includes about 500,000 distinct CDR3 sequences, approximately 29% of them seen just once. Sequencing used PBMCs from the stem cell graft donor, obtained from the stem cell graft. The receptors stem from a human donor who donated a stem cell graft to a child with aplastic anemia.

The chain combines TRBV12-3 or TRBV12-4 with TRBJ1-6; a possible D gene is TRBD1 (6 bases). Trimming stripped 6 bases from V and 10 bases from J, with 16 bases between. The CDR3 sequence is 14 residues long. In DNA form, the CDR3 reads TGTGCCAGCAGCTTTACCCCCGGGGGCTCACCCCTCCACTTT. Protein: CASSFTPGGSPLHF.

This clonotype was counted only a few times. V is TRBV5-1 and J is TRBJ1-4; no definite D call. Germline V gene lookup returns CDR1 SGHRS and CDR2 YFSETQ. CDR3 length: 14 amino acids. The germline V and J ends were trimmed by 5 bases and 4 bases, with 12 bases remaining between them. The DNA of the CDR3 is TGCGCCAGCAGTAACGACAATCGTAATGAAAAACTGTTTTTT. It encodes CASSNDNRNEKLFF.

The CDR3 loop is CASSLGVGRAYEQYV. As DNA, the CDR3 is TGTGCCAGCAGCTTGGGGGTTGGTAGGGCCTACGAGCAGTACGTC. The rearrangement joins TRBV5-5 to TRBJ2-7; D remains ambiguous. Germline V gives CDR1 SGHKS, CDR2 YYEKEE (reference sequence). This CDR3 is 15 amino acids long. The germline V and J ends were trimmed by 0 bases and 2 bases, with 12 bases remaining between them.

The V gene is TRBV5-6, the J gene TRBJ2-7; 7 nucleotides line up with TRBD2. This CDR3 is built from 14 residues. The trim removed 3 bases at V and 3 bases at J, leaving 6 bases unmatched. Germline V gene lookup returns CDR1 SGHDT and CDR2 YYEEEE. CDR3 DNA: TGTGCCAGCAGCTGGGCAGGCGGGGGCTACGAGCAGTACGTC. It codes for CASSWAGGGYEQYV.

The chain uses TRBV19 and TRBJ2-5; D gene ambiguous. The CDR3 runs to 14 residues. The germline gives CDR1 LNHDA, CDR2 SQIVND (reference sequence). V lost 4 bases to trimming and J lost 8 bases, with 17 bases between them. CDR3 protein: CASSTTLGVYTQYF. The CDR3 bases are TGTGCCAGTAGTACAACATTAGGAGTATATACCCAGTACTTC.

This clonotype has more than one count but fewer than ten. The gene calls are TRBV6-5 and TRBJ2-3; 8 positions agree with TRBD1. There are 14 residues in the CDR3. Germline CDR1 MNHEY, CDR2 SVGAGI. Germline trimming cut 2 bases from V and 5 bases from J; bases unmatched to any gene: 3. The CDR3 nucleotides read TGTGCCAGCAGTTACGGACAGGGCCGAGATACGCAGTATTTT. Its protein is CASSYGQGRDTQYF.

The chain has TRBV7-2 and TRBJ2-7, with D possibly matching TRBD2 (7 bases). This CDR3 has 16 residues. Trimming took off 1 base at V and 4 bases at J, with 17 bases between the two ends. Germline loops: CDR1 SGHTA, CDR2 FQGNSA. In DNA, the CDR3 is TGTGCCAGCAGCTTAGGAGGTCTAGAGGGGGGGTACGAGCAGTACTTC. This gives the protein CASSLGGLEGGYEQYF.

The rearrangement joins TRBV24-1 to TRBJ1-2; 9 bases map to TRBD1. The ends lost 4 bases at V and 6 bases at J; junction bases unmatched: 20. The CDR3 length is 19 residues. In germline, CDR1 is KGHDR, CDR2 SFDVKD. The CDR3 DNA sequence: TGTGCCACCAGTGACAATAGACTCGGGACAGGGATTCCGAAACATGGCTACACCTTC. It yields the protein CATSDNRLGTGIPKHGYTF.

The chain joins TRBV4-3 to TRBJ2-2, with TRBD2 identical over 10 bases. The trim removed 4 bases at V and 6 bases at J, leaving 11 bases unmatched. The CDR3 extends over 17 amino acids. Germline CDR1 reads LGHNA; CDR2 reads YSLEER. CDR3 protein: CASSPSEASGSPGELFF. CDR3 nucleotide sequence: TGCGCCAGCAGCCCCTCCGAGGCTAGCGGGAGTCCCGGGGAGCTGTTTTTT.

The rearrangement uses TRBV12-3 or TRBV12-4 and TRBJ2-3, with TRBD2 matching over 9 bases. CDR3 size: 17 residues. V lost 6 bases and J lost 5; bases outside the gene matches: 15. The CDR3 loop reads CASSPRREGRRGDTQYF. In DNA, the CDR3 is TGTGCCAGCAGCCCTCGGCGGGAGGGCCGAAGAGGAGATACGCAGTATTTT.

This clonotype has a handful of counts. V usage is TRBV2 and J usage is TRBJ2-7; possibly TRBD1 or TRBD2 for D (5 bases each). V was pared by 5 bases and J by 5 bases, with 19 bases between. Per germline, CDR1 SNHLY and CDR2 FYNNEI. This CDR3 region has 15 residues. DNA of the CDR3: TGTGCCAGCAGTCCCCGGGACCTCCGTCTGAACGAGCAGTACTTC. It specifies CASSPRDLRLNEQYF.

The rearrangement joins TRBV20-1 to TRBJ2-1; perhaps TRBD2 as D (6 bases). This CDR3 region has 14 residues. The germline gives CDR1 DFQATT, CDR2 SNEGSKA (reference sequence). V dropped 1 base and J dropped 2 bases, with 9 bases sitting between them. CDR3 amino acids: CSARAGEPYNEQFF. The CDR3 region has the DNA TGCAGTGCTAGAGCGGGAGAACCCTACAATGAGCAGTTCTTC.

The V gene is TRBV5-1, the J gene TRBJ2-7; D tentatively reads TRBD1 or TRBD2 (5 bases each). The CDR3 runs 15 residues. V lost 3 bases and J lost 2, with 15 bases in between. CDR1 is SGHRS and CDR2 is YFSETQ in the germline V gene. The CDR3 region has the DNA TGCGCCAGCAGCTCTTCCGGGACGGCCACCTACGAGCAGTACTTC. Encoded protein: CASSSSGTATYEQYF.

A few counts support this clonotype. The chain couples TRBV7-9 to TRBJ1-6; perhaps TRBD1 as D (5 bases). Trimming removed 1 base from V and 4 bases from J, with 14 bases in between. This CDR3 spans 17 amino acids. Germline V gene sequence: CDR1 SEHNR, CDR2 FQNEAQ (reference sequence). The chain's CDR3 is CASSLVGDLEYNSPLHF. CDR3 coding DNA: TGTGCCAGCAGCTTAGTAGGGGACCTAGAGTATAATTCACCCCTCCACTTT. The variable domain in full, completed from reference TRBV7-9 and TRBJ1-6, reads DTGVSQNPRHKITKRGQNVTFRCDPISEHNRLYWYRQTLGQGPEFLTYFQNEAQLEKSRLLSDRFSAERPKGSFSTLEIQRTEQGDSAMYLCASSLVGDLEYNSPLHFGNGTRLTVT.

This clonotype was found a few times. The J gene is TRBJ1-4, the V gene TRBV6-5; D possibly corresponds to TRBD1 (5 bases). Germline V CDR1 and CDR2: MNHEY, SVGAGI. V was pared by 1 base and J by 8 bases, with 14 bases between. The CDR3 length is 15 residues. This chain's CDR3 is CASSYFQGGGEKLFF. CDR3 DNA sequence: TGTGCCAGCAGTTACTTCCAGGGCGGAGGGGAAAAACTGTTTTTT.

A few counts support this clonotype. The chain employs TRBV7-8 and TRBJ2-4; D is unclear. The CDR3 has 15 amino acids. V was clipped by 5 bases and J by 2 bases, with 13 bases between them. Germline CDR1 reads SGHVS; CDR2 reads FQNEAQ. The CDR3 loop is CASSLSSFPKNIQYF. CDR3 sequence (DNA): TGTGCCAGCAGCCTTTCCTCGTTTCCCAAAAACATTCAGTACTTC.

The sample holds a few counts of this clonotype. The J gene is TRBJ2-7, the V gene TRBV12-3 or TRBV12-4; D is possibly TRBD2 (5 bases). Trimming stripped 2 bases from V and 2 bases from J, with 13 bases between. The CDR3 length is 15 residues. Here the CDR3 reads CASSLISGGTYEQYF. DNA of the CDR3: TGTGCCAGCAGTTTAATCAGCGGAGGCACCTACGAGCAGTACTTC.

The rearrangement joins TRBV30 to TRBJ1-6; D call uncertain. With 4 bases removed from V and 7 bases from J, the gap between germline ends came to 23 bases. The CDR3 runs 17 residues. Germline loops: CDR1 GTSNPN, CDR2 SVGIG (reference sequence). The DNA of the CDR3 is TGTGCCTGGACCCGACTGCTGACTGGGAGAGGGAATTCACCCCTCCACTTT. This codes for CAWTRLLTGRGNSPLHF.

This clonotype was observed a few times. The genes are TRBV7-9 and TRBJ2-7; no definite D call. Trimming removed 5 bases from V and 1 base from J, with 12 bases in between. The germline gives CDR1 SEHNR, CDR2 FQNEAQ (reference sequence). CDR3 length equals 14 residues. CDR3 amino acids: CASSLTHGSYEQYF. CDR3 DNA: TGTGCCAGCAGCCTAACTCATGGATCCTACGAGCAGTACTTC.

The table lists this clonotype with many counts. The rearrangement joins TRBV27 to TRBJ2-5, with TRBD2 identical over 15 bases. Germline V CDR1 and CDR2: MNHEY, SMNVEV (reference sequence). The CDR3 is made up of 15 amino acids. V shed 8 bases, J shed 3 bases, and the junction held 4 bases outside the gene matches. This chain's CDR3 is CASGGLAGGEETQYF. The CDR3 DNA sequence: TGTGCCAGCGGTGGACTAGCGGGAGGGGAAGAGACCCAGTACTTC.

There are a few counts of this clonotype. The chain recombines TRBV7-2 with TRBJ2-1; 7 bases agree with TRBD2. The CDR3 length is 14 residues. V lost 2 bases and J lost 7; bases outside the gene matches: 5. Germline V gives CDR1 SGHTA, CDR2 FQGNSA. The chain's CDR3 is CASSLPGGRNEQFF. CDR3 DNA sequence: TGTGCCAGCAGCTTACCGGGAGGAAGGAATGAGCAGTTCTTC.

This clonotype was picked up a small number of times. CDR3 region: CASSLATNNEQFF. The CDR3 nucleotides read TGCGCCAGCAGCTTGGCTACTAACAATGAGCAGTTCTTC. This chain connects TRBV5-1 to TRBJ2-1, with D hard to call. V was cut by 0 bases and J by 5 bases, with 6 bases left in between. Germline values: CDR1 SGHRS, CDR2 YFSETQ. This CDR3 has 13 residues.

This clonotype has ten or more counts. The chain uses TRBV5-1 and TRBJ1-1; D not certain. CDR3 length: 13 residues. Looked up from germline, CDR1 is SGHRS and CDR2 is YFSETQ. V lost 0 bases to trimming and J lost 1 base, with 4 bases between them. The chain's CDR3 is CASSLDRNTEAFF. Written as DNA, the CDR3 is TGCGCCAGCAGCTTGGACAGGAACACTGAAGCTTTCTTT.

The chain links TRBV4-3 to TRBJ1-1; 8 bases are shared with TRBD1. Looked up from germline, CDR1 is LGHNA and CDR2 is YSLEER. The V segment lost 1 base and the J segment 6 bases; nucleotides outside the gene matches: 7. This CDR3 contains 15 residues. This CDR3 reads CASSQGTGGGAEAFF. The CDR3 DNA is TGCGCCAGCAGCCAAGGAACAGGGGGGGGTGCTGAAGCTTTCTTT.

This rearrangement joins TRBV3-1 to TRBJ2-4; 11 nucleotides match TRBD1. This CDR3 contains 17 residues. V lost 6 bases and J lost 7; bases outside the gene matches: 14. Germline loops: CDR1 LGHDT, CDR2 YNNKEL (reference sequence). In DNA, the CDR3 is TGTGCCAGCAGAGGGTCGGACAGGGGGCGCAGGGGCAACATTCAGTACTTC. This sequence encodes CASRGSDRGRRGNIQYF.

This clonotype was recorded once. This chain links TRBV29-1 with TRBJ1-6; 11 bases are shared with TRBD1. V lost 4 bases to trimming and J lost 16 bases; unmatched junction nucleotides: 15. This CDR3 spans 15 amino acids. CDR1 is SQVTM and CDR2 is ANQGSEA in the germline V gene. CDR3 loop: CSVGEGQGEVRHLHF. CDR3 nucleotides: TGCAGCGTTGGGGAGGGACAGGGGGAAGTACGCCATCTCCACTTT. Full variable domain (remainder filled in from reference TRBV29-1 and TRBJ1-6): SAVISQKPSRDICQRGTSLTIQCQVDSQVTMMFWYRQQPGQSLTLIATANQGSEATYESGFVIDKFPISRPNLTFSTLTVSNMSPEDSSIYLCSVGEGQGEVRHLHFGNGTRLTVT.

This clonotype has more than one count but fewer than ten. The genes are TRBV7-2 and TRBJ2-1; 11 bases line up with TRBD2. J was trimmed by 9 bases and V by 5 bases; bases with no gene match: 9. This CDR3 is 15 amino acids long. Germline CDR1 and CDR2: SGHTA and FQGNSA. The CDR3 DNA sequence: TGTGCCAGCAGCGCGCCGATCCTAGCGGGGGGTGAGCAGTTCTTC. It is translated as CASSAPILAGGEQFF.